This TCR beta chain came from a study of beta chain features in type 1 diabetes (dated by TCRdb to the late 2010s). Study-wide context: Mean age, gender distribution, total cell number and subset yield did not differ between patients and healthy donors. A total of 107,917,701 sorted cells were examined across all samples, and a strong correlation was observed between cell number per subset and RNA yield. The study compared the TCRB repertoires of sorted circulating CD4+ T cell subsets in recently diagnosed type 1 diabetes patients with those in matched healthy donors. Whereas all 30 or so donors provided naive and central memory subsets, regulatory and stem cell-like memory subsets were isolated from just 8 patients and roughly 8 healthy donors.

Each donor gave one peripheral blood draw, averaging around 120 mL, which was collected into heparinised tubes. Using a panel that included CD45RO, CCR7, CD25, CD127, CD95 and CD27, naive, central memory, regulatory and stem cell-like memory CD4+ T cells were sorted on a BD FACSAria II. Purity was above 98% for every sorted population. PBMCs were separated immediately by Lymphoprep density gradient centrifugation and were stained directly, without being cultured. So that batch effects would be minimized, each experiment stained and sorted samples in pairs, pairing one healthy donor with one patient. The entire isolated RNA was reverse transcribed using the High Capacity cDNA Reverse Transcription Kit, and thus expressed TCRB transcripts were sequenced. Deep immunoSEQ sequencing was performed on naive, central memory and regulatory T cell samples, with an average of roughly 3.3 million total reads per sample. After sorted cells were lysed in RLT buffer, RNA was extracted with DNase-treated RNeasy Micro or Mini kits, with the choice depending on cell number. Each cell subset was processed on its own to prevent cross-contamination, while patient and healthy donor samples were processed together. Using the immunoSEQ multiplex PCR, TCRB sequences were amplified from cDNA into 87-bp fragments spanning the CDR3 region. The amplicons were sequenced using the Illumina HiSeq platform. The authors' pipeline ran thus. Synthetic template baselines were used to correct PCR bias computationally, reads within Hamming distance 2 were collapsed together, and singletons that could not be merged were discarded. Reads were aligned against IMGT to assign V, D and J genes, CDR3 length and insertions or deletions at six rearrangement sites. Within each subset, clonotype counts were normalized to the number of sorted cells before true diversity and Gini coefficients were calculated with the tcR R package. The overlap coefficient, calculated on TCRB nucleotide sequences, was used to measure repertoire sharing. As a proxy for the pre-selection repertoire, out-of-frame TCRB sequences from naive cells were analyzed. Not all clones reach the TCRdb copy of this immuneACCESS table, which keeps in-frame sequences only. Checked studies attribute under half of the gap to unresolved V genes and leave the rest unexplained. That table furnishes V, J and clone size, whereas the DNA furnished D and trimming. The sample table holds around 330,000 clones, of which approximately 11% were seen once. The ten top clones hold just over 0.015% of the sample.

On this clone itself: Its target antigen remains unknown. Per-base qualities were not stored, and no clone one base away is much larger.

What the work shows at the level of the full study, not this receptor alone: A moderate but significant shortening of TCRB CDR3 length was observed in type 1 diabetes patients in all four CD4+ subsets. Fewer insertions and more nucleotide deletions at VDJ recombination sites were observed in patients with type 1 diabetes, implying thymic rearrangement abnormalities. Shorter templates might be favored by PCR, yet because patient and control samples were amplified and corrected together, any such skew would affect both groups equally. Because the HLA sub-analyses included only small numbers of individuals, any influence of HLA type on TCRB rearrangement was left unresolved. Naive, central memory and regulatory TCRB repertoires appeared to be more similar among patients than among healthy donors. Because cDNA was sequenced instead of genomic DNA, activated cells with high expression could be over-represented, although the groups did not differ in activation or CD3 levels.

V is reduced by 0 bases and J by 4 bases, leaving a spacing of 10 bases between them. In the germline V gene (reference sequence), CDR1 corresponds to SEHNR and CDR2 to FQNEAQ. The CDR3 contains 15 residues, cysteine and phenylalanine counted. Of all the DNA, just the CDR3 is kept, 45 bases in frame from base 1. The sequenced material came from naive CD4+ T cells from blood. This sample's cell subset or site label indicates: true naive CD4+ T cells. The sequence was collected from a woman in her twenties or thirties in good health. The V gene is TRBV7-9 and the J gene is TRBJ1-5; D gene: possibly TRBD1, on 5 matching bases. The DNA is as follows: TGTGCCAGCAGCTTAGCAGGGGCCGGTAATCAGCCCCAGCATTTT. Protein translation: CASSLAGAGNQPQHF.